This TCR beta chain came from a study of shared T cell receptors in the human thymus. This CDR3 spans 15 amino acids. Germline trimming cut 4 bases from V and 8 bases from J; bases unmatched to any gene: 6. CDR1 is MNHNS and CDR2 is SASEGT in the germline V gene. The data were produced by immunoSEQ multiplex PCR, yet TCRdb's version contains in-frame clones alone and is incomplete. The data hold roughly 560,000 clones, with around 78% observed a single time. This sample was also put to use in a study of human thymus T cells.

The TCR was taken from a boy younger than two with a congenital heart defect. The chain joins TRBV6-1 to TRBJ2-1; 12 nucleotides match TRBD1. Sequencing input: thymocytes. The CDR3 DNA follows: TGTGCCAGCAGTGGCCGGGACAGGGGGCTCCATGAGCAGTTCTTC. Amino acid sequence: CASSGRDRGLHEQFF.